This T cell receptor beta chain appears in the sequencing data of a study of blood T cell repertoires in COVID-19. The wider study: COVID-19 samples from acute and convalescent phases originated in the United States, Italy and Spain. The cDNA or gDNA used as material had been derived from T cells, B-cell-depleted T cells, or PBMCs.

In the original workflow: Quantification of nucleated cells was approximated via reference gene primer amplification. This table comes from immunoSEQ multiplex PCR, and its TCRdb copy is limited to in-frame clones, with some not included. V and J calls plus clone size are reproduced from that table; the DNA served to infer D and trimming. The table lists some 180,000 clones, roughly 85% of them singletons, with 6.5% to 10% in the top ten. What was sequenced was peripheral blood. This TCR was sampled from a woman aged 55-75 years with acute or convalescent COVID-19.

The CDR3 bases are TGTGCCTGGAGTCTCCCCGGGACAAGAAATGAAAAACTGTTTTTT. This gives the protein CAWSLPGTRNEKLFF. The chain joins TRBV30 to TRBJ1-4, with a possible D match to TRBD1 (6 bases). V dropped 2 bases and J dropped 5 bases, with 15 bases sitting between them. CDR3 length: 15 residues. The germline V gene encodes CDR1 GTSNPN and CDR2 SVGIG (reference sequence).